The 2 T cell receptor beta chains presented below share a single source sample, sequenced in a study of identical twins. TCRdb reprocessed the 5' RACE reads with MiXCR, giving one entry per CDR3 protein. The table has 570,000 or so distinct CDR3 sequences, approximately 10% seen once. The same data also contributed to another study, on yellow fever vaccine responses in identical twins.

The sequencing input was PBMCs. These receptors were collected from a woman between 18 and 30 years old in good health.

The V and J genes are TRBV4-3 and TRBJ2-3; D may be TRBD1 (5 bases). V gave up 0 bases and J gave up 4 bases, with 14 bases separating them. The germline gives CDR1 LGHNA, CDR2 YSLEER. CDR3 length: 16 residues. DNA of the CDR3: TGCGCCAGCAGCCAAGATCTTACAGGCTTAGCAGATACGCAGTATTTT. Translating gives CASSQDLTGLADTQYF.

This chain uses TRBV23-1 with TRBJ2-1, with D perhaps TRBD1 (5 bases). TRBV23-1 is classed as an ORF, of uncertain function. The CDR3 consists of 16 residues. Trimming took off 0 bases at V and 0 bases at J, with 9 bases between the two ends. The CDR3 protein is CASSQSGRSSYNEQFF. CDR3 nucleotide sequence: TGCGCCAGCAGTCAATCGGGGCGGAGCTCCTACAATGAGCAGTTCTTC.